The T cell receptor (beta chain) under discussion was sequenced for a study of blood T cell repertoires in COVID-19. Study-level background: Samples came from the United States, Italy and Spain, spanning acute and convalescent COVID-19.

Study processing details: Counts of nucleated cells, estimated from reference gene primer amplification, were obtained. The data were produced by immunoSEQ multiplex PCR, yet TCRdb's version contains in-frame clones alone and is incomplete. V, J and clone size reflect that table, while D and trimming were determined from the DNA. This sample has 20,000 to 30,000 clones, with roughly 92% found just once. Per the germline V gene, CDR1 is SGDLS and CDR2 is YYNGEE. The CDR3 covers 16 residues. V lost 3 bases to trimming and J lost 5 bases, with 18 bases between them. This rearrangement joins TRBV9 to TRBJ1-5; no reliable D call. Sequencing used peripheral blood. The TCR originated in a human donor in a cohort sampled during active COVID-19. This chain's CDR3 is CASSAPSARVDQPQHF. Here the CDR3 DNA reads TGTGCCAGCAGCGCGCCCTCGGCGAGGGTGGATCAGCCCCAGCATTTT.